A single count supports the clone carrying this T cell receptor beta chain. The data originate from a study of cytomegalovirus exposure and HLA in healthy donors. Donors were nominally healthy when sampled, though unrecorded immune exposures were likely. The PCR used 60 Vbeta and 13 Jbeta primers. Generated by immunoSEQ multiplex PCR, the TCRdb table keeps only in-frame clones and is missing some. This table has some 130,000 clones, 75% to 85% appearing once. The source is a man aged 18 to 30 in good health and CMV-seronegative. Specimen: PBMCs.

The CDR3 nucleotides are TGTGCCAGCTCCCCGGTCCGAGCTAGCGGAAACACCATATATTTT. Amino acids: CASSPVRASGNTIYF. This chain uses TRBV18 with TRBJ1-3; no clear D gene. From germline, CDR1 is KGHSH and CDR2 LQKENI. The V gene lost 6 bases and the J gene lost 4 bases, with 16 bases spanning the gap. The CDR3 extends over 15 amino acids.